A single TCR beta chain is shown here with its context. The clone's antigen remains unknown. Base quality data are lacking; no much larger clone is found one base away. Systemically healthy Caucasian individuals from Russia, 39 in total and aged about 6 to 100 years, were included as donors. Each donor gave about 9.2 milliliters of peripheral blood, drawn into EDTA-treated Vacutainer tubes. Ficoll-Paque density-gradient centrifugation was used to isolate PBMCs, with at least 6.5 million per sample. Trizol reagent was used to extract total RNA from PBMCs, with at least 6 micrograms per sample. For every donor, flow cytometry on a PBMC aliquot measured the percentage of naive CD45RAhigh/CD27high T cells. This record comes from a study of blood T cells in healthy people across ages (dated by TCRdb to the mid-2010s). About the full investigation: In model experiments, template switching captured about one uniquely barcoded TCR beta cDNA molecule for every two T cells. Two additional independent replicas of 1 million unique cDNA reads from the same blood draw were analyzed for two donors (one aged 18 to 30 and one aged 80 or older). Donors of different ages were randomly distributed across sequencing lanes to avoid experimental bias. Age-related changes in TCR beta repertoire diversity were measured in the study by deep sequencing normalized with unique cDNA molecular identifiers. Four age groups were formed from the donors: young (average 16 years), middle-aged (around 37), aged (about 68) and long-lived (less than 85). Overall study results and their limits: Observed TCR beta diversity per million T cells fell roughly linearly with age, and a significant reduction was already apparent by age around 36. Compared with the aged group, the long-lived group had more naive CD4+ T cells, fewer expanded clones and increased TCR diversity, suggesting age selection. Observed TCR beta diversity correlated strongly with the percentage of naive T cells measured by flow cytometry. Estimates of total diversity based on one million sequenced T cells were regarded as lower bounds and as underestimates. Donor CMV infection status was unknown, potentially confounding age-related changes in expanded clonotypes. Conclusive comparison of naive and antigen-experienced compartments was prevented by the profiling of bulk unsorted PBMCs.

CDR1 and CDR2 were assigned from the germline V gene (reference sequence) as MNHNY and SVGAGI. The CDR3 starts with the cysteine, ends with the phenylalanine, and has 15 residues. Of the read, only the CDR3 DNA is kept; its 45 bases are in frame from base 1. V trim: 0 bases; J trim: 3 bases; unmatched bases: 3. Receptors were amplified or captured by 5' RACE. The instrument was an Illumina HiSeq 2500. The second PCR ran for about 6 to 12 cycles and used a J-beta primer mix along with a sample-barcoded 5' primer. A unique molecular identifier was introduced onto each TCR beta cDNA molecule by a template-switch 5' adaptor carrying 12 random nucleotides. Each sample yielded at least 3 million CDR3-containing paired-end reads. The Mint cDNA synthesis kit, primed by a TRBC-specific oligonucleotide, was used to synthesize first-strand cDNA from all RNA. After uracil-DNA glycosylase treatment, a first 18-cycle PCR used universal primers M1SS and BC2_uni_R on all cDNA. From the authors' description of their analysis: Normalization of each sample was performed by random selection of 1 million high-quality reads, each carrying a distinct molecular identifier. Reads sharing molecular identifiers were discarded rather than binned into consensus sequences. CDR3 identification, clonotype clustering and error correction used MiTCR with a Q25 quality threshold and the strictest error-elimination algorithm. Lower-bound total TCR beta diversity was estimated with a nonparametric unseen species model using Euler transformation. TCRdb passed the public sequencing reads through fastp at Q25 and MiXCR, retaining productive beta sequences. Rows with a matching CDR3 protein are joined into one entry that keeps the most common DNA and genes. V and J calls and clone size were set by TCRdb, not the authors. This sample lists around 1.5 million distinct CDR3 sequences; about 35% were detected once. Jointly, the top ten make up 11% of the sample.

The specimen was blood. Here the chain combines TRBV6-6 and TRBJ1-2; 8 nucleotides in the junction match TRBD1. The receptor's source is a woman aged 25 to 45 in good health. The DNA sequence is as follows: TGTGCCAGCAGTTACTCGCAGGGGGCAGACTATGGCTACACCTTC. It codes for CASSYSQGADYGYTF.